What follows describes a single T cell receptor (beta chain). V was cut by 9 bases and J by 3 bases, with 11 bases left in between. The germline V gene encodes CDR1 SNHLY and CDR2 FYNNEI. CDR3 length: 13 residues. The record originates from a study of blood T cell repertoires in COVID-19. Method: immunoSEQ multiplex PCR; TCRdb's copy keeps in-frame clones and lacks some. The sample yields approximately 150,000 clones, around 87% seen once. This chain connects TRBV2 to TRBJ1-4; perhaps TRBD1 as D (6 bases). The sample taken for sequencing was PBMCs or T cells enriched from blood (not recorded which). The sequence came from a man between 60 and 70 years old who had recovered from COVID-19. The CDR3 reads CARRSGANEKLFF. The CDR3 region has the DNA TGTGCCAGACGGTCAGGGGCTAATGAAAAACTGTTTTTT. The full variable domain, its missing parts supplied by reference TRBV2 and TRBJ1-4, is EPEVTQTPSHQVTQMGQEVILRCVPISNHLYFYWYRQILGQKVEFLVSFYNNEISEKSEIFDDQFSVERPDGSNFTLKIRSTKLEDSAMYFCARRSGANEKLFFGSGTQLSVL.